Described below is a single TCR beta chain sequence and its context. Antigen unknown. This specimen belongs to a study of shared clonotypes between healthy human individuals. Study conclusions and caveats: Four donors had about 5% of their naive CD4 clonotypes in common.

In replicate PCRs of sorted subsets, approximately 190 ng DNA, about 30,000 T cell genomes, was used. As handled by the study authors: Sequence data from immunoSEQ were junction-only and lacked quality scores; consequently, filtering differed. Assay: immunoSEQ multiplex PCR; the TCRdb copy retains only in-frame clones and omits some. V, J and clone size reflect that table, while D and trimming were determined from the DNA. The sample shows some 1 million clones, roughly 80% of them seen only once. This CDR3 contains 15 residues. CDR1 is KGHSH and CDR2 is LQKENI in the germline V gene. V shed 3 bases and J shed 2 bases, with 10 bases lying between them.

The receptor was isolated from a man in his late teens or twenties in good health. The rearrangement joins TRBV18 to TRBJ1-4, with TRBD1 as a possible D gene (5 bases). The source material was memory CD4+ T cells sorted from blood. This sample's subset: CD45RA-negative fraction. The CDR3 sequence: CASSPGQGTNEKLFF. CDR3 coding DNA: TGTGCCAGCTCACCGGGGCAGGGCACTAATGAAAAACTGTTTTTT. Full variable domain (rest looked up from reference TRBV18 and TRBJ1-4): NAGVMQNPRHLVRRRGQEARLRCSPMKGHSHVYWYRQLPEEGLKFMVYLQKENIIDESGMPKERFSAEFPKEGPSILRIQQVVRGDSAAYFCASSPGQGTNEKLFFGSGTQLSVL.